The 20 T cell receptor beta chains presented below share a single source sample, sequenced in a study of control samples from healthy donors and cancer patients. The repertoire was sequenced with immunoSEQ multiplex PCR; TCRdb's copy has only in-frame clones and lacks some. The top ten hold roughly 9.8% of the sample, which has roughly 83,000 clones, roughly four fifths seen once. Source material: blood. The receptors stem from a woman aged 55-70 years in good health.

This rearrangement joins TRBV6-5 to TRBJ1-2, with a possible D match to TRBD1 (5 bases). V dropped 7 bases and J dropped 4 bases, with 13 bases sitting between them. CDR3 length equals 13 residues. Germline values: CDR1 MNHEY, CDR2 SVGAGI. The CDR3 reads CASTGTYSYGYTF. The CDR3 DNA reads TGTGCCAGCACCGGGACGTATAGCTATGGCTACACCTTC.

CDR3 sequence: CASSLSARGHYGYTF. In DNA, the CDR3 is TGTGCCAGCAGTTTATCTGCTAGGGGGCATTATGGCTACACCTTC. The chain carries TRBV27 and TRBJ1-2, with TRBD1 matching over 7 bases. From germline, CDR1 is MNHEY and CDR2 SMNVEV (reference sequence). Unmatched junction bases numbered 6, after V lost 0 bases and J lost 5 bases. The CDR3 spans 15 residues.

This clone was observed a handful of times. This rearrangement joins TRBV29-1 to TRBJ1-4; no clear D gene. The ends were cut back, 0 bases at V and 8 bases at J, with 4 bases in the middle. The CDR3 has 11 amino acids. Germline CDR1 SQVTM, CDR2 ANQGSEA. The CDR3 DNA reads TGCAGCGTTGAAGAAGTGGAAAAACTGTTTTTT. This encodes CSVEEVEKLFF.

The rearrangement uses TRBV19 and TRBJ2-7, with D perhaps TRBD1 or TRBD2 (5 bases each). Germline loops: CDR1 LNHDA, CDR2 SQIVND (reference sequence). Trimming stripped 5 bases from V and 0 bases from J, with 11 bases between. The CDR3 contains 14 residues. The CDR3 loop reads CASSSGTVSYEQYF. For the CDR3, the DNA is TGTGCCAGTAGTTCTGGGACGGTCTCCTACGAGCAGTACTTC.

This sequence joins TRBV12-3 or TRBV12-4 and TRBJ1-5, with D possibly TRBD1 on 5 matching bases. V lost 3 bases, J lost 11 bases, and 8 bases lay in between. This CDR3 spans 11 amino acids. CDR3 nucleotides: TGTGCCAGCAGTTTGGGGCAGACCCAGCATTTT. As protein: CASSLGQTQHF.

V and J are TRBV6-5 and TRBJ2-7, with D perhaps matching TRBD1 (6 bases). CDR3 length: 12 amino acids. V was trimmed by 6 bases and J by 4 bases, leaving 10 bases between them. Germline V gene lookup returns CDR1 MNHEY and CDR2 SVGAGI. CDR3: CASRGQLYEQYF. In nucleotides, the CDR3 is TGTGCCAGCAGAGGACAGCTATACGAGCAGTACTTC.

CDR3 coding DNA: TGCGCCAGCAGCTTTGGGACAGCTTATTCACCCCTCCACTTT. Amino acids: CASSFGTAYSPLHF. The chain links TRBV5-1 to TRBJ1-6, with 7 bases matching TRBD1. This CDR3 comprises 14 residues. Germline-derived CDR1 and CDR2 are SGHRS and YFSETQ. V shed 2 bases and J 8 bases; nucleotides not matched to a gene: 4. The full variable domain, its missing parts supplied by reference TRBV5-1 and TRBJ1-6, is KAGVTQTPRYLIKTRGQQVTLSCSPISGHRSVSWYQQTPGQGLQFLFEYFSETQRNKGNFPGRFSGRQFSNSRSEMNVSTLELGDSALYLCASSFGTAYSPLHFGNGTRLTVT.

Regarding this clone: This sample includes further DNA sequences coding for the same CDR3. CDR3 loop: CASSLGDGSYEQYF. The CDR3 DNA follows: TGCGCCAGCAGCTTAGGGGACGGCTCCTACGAGCAGTACTTC. The chain recombines TRBV5-1 with TRBJ2-7; either TRBD1 or TRBD2 may supply D (5 bases each). CDR1 and CDR2 (germline): SGHRS, YFSETQ. This CDR3 region has 14 residues. The V end lost 2 bases, the J end lost 0 bases, and 9 bases lay between the germline ends.

This chain links TRBV7-2 with TRBJ1-3; no clear D. This CDR3 has 15 residues. Germline CDR1 SGHTA, CDR2 FQGNSA. V was cut by 0 bases and J by 2 bases, with 8 bases left in between. CDR3 DNA sequence: TGTGCCAGCAGCTTAGCGGCGGCCGCTGGAAACACCATATATTTT. It codes for CASSLAAAAGNTIYF.

The V and J genes are TRBV21-1 and TRBJ1-5; no check of the table's D call, TRBD1, against the DNA was made. TRBV21-1 represents a pseudogene. The CDR3 covers 14 residues. Written as DNA, the CDR3 is TGTGCCAGCAGCCTACAGGCACGGGATCAGCCCCAGCATTTT. Protein: CASSLQARDQPQHF.

The rearrangement uses TRBV7-8 and TRBJ2-7; tentative D call: TRBD1 (6 bases). This CDR3 spans 14 amino acids. CDR1 and CDR2 from the germline V gene are SGHVS and FQNEAQ. Trimming shortened V by 1 base and J by 5 bases, and 12 bases separated the two germline ends. In DNA form, the CDR3 reads TGTGCCAGCAGCTTAGTGTGGACAGCTCACGAGCAGTACTTC. It specifies CASSLVWTAHEQYF.

CDR3 bases: TGTGCCAGCAGCTCACCGGGAACAACTAATGAAAAACTGTTTTTT. The encoded protein is CASSSPGTTNEKLFF. The rearrangement uses TRBV5-5 and TRBJ1-4, with unresolved D. CDR1 is SGHKS, CDR2 YYEKEE, per germline (reference sequence). The CDR3 totals 15 residues. Trimming removed 3 bases from V and 0 bases from J, with 9 bases in between.

This sequence joins TRBV18 and TRBJ1-6; D call uncertain. CDR3 length: 13 residues. Per germline, CDR1 KGHSH and CDR2 LQKENI. Trimming left V 2 bases short and J 7 bases short, with 6 bases between. The chain's CDR3 is CASSPALNSPLHF. The CDR3 DNA follows: TGTGCCAGCTCACCAGCCCTAAATTCACCCCTCCACTTT. Full variable domain (outside the CDR3, taken from reference TRBV18 and TRBJ1-6): NAGVMQNPRHLVRRRGQEARLRCSPMKGHSHVYWYRQLPEEGLKFMVYLQKENIIDESGMPKERFSAEFPKEGPSILRIQQVVRGDSAAYFCASSPALNSPLHFGNGTRLTVT.

J is TRBJ1-2 and V is TRBV18; D uncertain. Trimming cost V 2 bases and J 4 bases, with 8 bases left between them. This CDR3 region has 13 residues. The V gene's germline CDR1 is KGHSH and CDR2 LQKENI. The CDR3 is CASSPGPPYGYTF. In DNA form, the CDR3 reads TGTGCCAGCTCACCAGGACCCCCCTATGGCTACACCTTC.

The rearrangement uses TRBV5-4 and TRBJ2-3; TRBD2 is a possible D gene (5 bases). The CDR3 spans 14 residues. Germline CDR1 and CDR2: SGHNT and YYREEE (reference sequence). V shed 3 bases and J shed 5 bases, with 13 bases lying between them. The CDR3 nucleotides are TGTGCCAGCAGCTCCCGGACTTCTAGAGATACGCAGTATTTT. Residues: CASSSRTSRDTQYF. The complete variable domain, with remaining parts taken from reference TRBV5-4 and TRBJ2-3, reads ETGVTQSPTHLIKTRGQQVTLRCSSQSGHNTVSWYQQALGQGPQFIFQYYREEENGRGNFPPRFSGLQFPNYSSELNVNALELDDSALYLCASSSRTSRDTQYFGPGTRLTVL.

The rearrangement links TRBV4-3 to TRBJ2-5; possible D gene TRBD2, 5 bases. Trimming shortened V by 1 base and J by 3 bases, and 15 bases separated the two germline ends. Looked up from germline, CDR1 is LGHNA and CDR2 is YSLEER. The CDR3 length is 16 residues. The CDR3 region is CASSQGFLSSKETQYF. The CDR3 DNA reads TGCGCCAGCAGCCAAGGCTTTTTATCTAGCAAAGAGACCCAGTACTTC.

V is TRBV4-3 and J is TRBJ1-5; tentatively, D is TRBD1 (5 bases). V dropped 0 bases and J dropped 5 bases, with 11 bases sitting between them. CDR1 LGHNA and CDR2 YSLEER come from the germline V gene. The CDR3 is made up of 15 amino acids. Here the CDR3 DNA reads TGCGCCAGCAGCCAAGATCGCGGGGGGGATCAGCCCCAGCATTTT. Translated: CASSQDRGGDQPQHF.

The chain couples TRBV11-2 to TRBJ2-6; TRBD2 is a possible D gene (5 bases). V lost 5 bases to trimming and J lost 0 bases, with 8 bases between them. CDR3 length equals 15 residues. The germline gives CDR1 SGHAT, CDR2 FQNNGV. CDR3 loop: CASSGEGSGANVLTF. In nucleotides, the CDR3 is TGTGCCAGCAGCGGAGAGGGCTCTGGGGCCAACGTCCTGACTTTC.

This clone appeared a single time. The J gene is TRBJ2-1, the V gene TRBV19, with 14 positions matching TRBD2. CDR3 length: 16 residues. Germline V CDR1 and CDR2: LNHDA, SQIVND (reference sequence). J was trimmed by 9 bases and V by 4 bases; bases with no gene match: 8. CDR3 region: CASSRGLAGERAEQFF. In DNA form, the CDR3 reads TGTGCCAGTAGTAGGGGACTAGCGGGGGAGCGCGCTGAGCAGTTCTTC.

The chain employs TRBV19 and TRBJ2-1; 13 positions agree with TRBD2. CDR1 LNHDA and CDR2 SQIVND come from the germline V gene (reference sequence). This CDR3 has 17 amino acids. V lost 6 bases to trimming and J lost 9 bases; unmatched junction nucleotides: 14. As DNA, the CDR3 is TGTGCCAGTAGCCGCAAACTAGCGGGAGGGCTGACGGGTGAGCAGTTCTTC. As protein: CASSRKLAGGLTGEQFF.